The clone carrying this TCR beta chain was seen just once. No antigen is known for it. CDR1 MGHDK and CDR2 SYGVNS come from the germline V gene. This CDR3 has 13 residues. The germline V and J ends were trimmed by 0 bases and 6 bases, with 5 bases remaining between them. With a J-beta primer mix and a sample-barcoded 5' primer, a second PCR ran 7 to 11 cycles. TCRdb passed the 5' RACE reads through MiXCR, listing each CDR3 protein once. The sample holds approximately 1.5 million distinct CDR3 sequences, around 40% seen once. The sample is drawn from a study of blood T cells in healthy people across ages. Study-level points and caveats: Higher diversity and more naive CD4+ cells were features of long-lived donors, compared to aged donors.

This TCR derives from a young woman in good health. This sequence joins TRBV25-1 and TRBJ2-2; D not certain. Sequencing input: blood. CDR3: CASSEYGPGELFF. The CDR3, as DNA: TGTGCCAGCAGTGAATATGGCCCCGGGGAGCTGTTTTTT.